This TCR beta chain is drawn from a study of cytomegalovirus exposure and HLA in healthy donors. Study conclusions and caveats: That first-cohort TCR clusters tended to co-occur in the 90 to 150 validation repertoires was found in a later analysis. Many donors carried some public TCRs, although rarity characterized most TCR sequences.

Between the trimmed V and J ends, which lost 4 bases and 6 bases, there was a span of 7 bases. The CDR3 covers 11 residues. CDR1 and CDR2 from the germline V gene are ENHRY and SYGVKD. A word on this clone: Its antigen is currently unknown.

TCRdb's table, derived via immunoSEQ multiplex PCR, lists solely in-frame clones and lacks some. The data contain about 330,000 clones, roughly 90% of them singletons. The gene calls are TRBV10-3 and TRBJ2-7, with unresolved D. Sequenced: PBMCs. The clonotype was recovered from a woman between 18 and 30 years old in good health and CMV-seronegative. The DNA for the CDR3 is TGTGCCATCAGTGCAGGTACCGAGCAGTACTTC. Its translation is CAISAGTEQYF.